The present T cell receptor (beta chain) was sequenced within a study of a mutant IDH1 vaccine in newly diagnosed glioma. Study context: Vaccine administration was initiated 4-6 weeks following radiotherapy alone, or with temozolomide cycles. It was radiotherapy, temozolomide, or both that patients received previously, with most receiving both.

This table comes from immunoSEQ multiplex PCR, and its TCRdb copy is limited to in-frame clones, with some not included. The sample lists approximately 45,000 clones, around 90% occurring once. The sample's time point: week 35, safety follow-up. In the vaccine, a single dose held 300 ug of the mutant IDH1 20-mer peptide, along with topical imiquimod. There were eight vaccinations for patients, given in weeks 1, 3, 5, 7, 11, 15, 19 and 23. Study-level findings and limits: Induction of immune responses by the vaccine occurred in roughly 93% of patients.

The CDR3 runs to 15 residues. CDR1 SGHRS and CDR2 YFSETQ come from the germline V gene. V lost 1 base and J 8 bases, leaving 18 bases between the germline ends. Comments on this clone: Its antigen is as yet unknown.

The sequence was obtained from a woman in her forties with glioma. V and J are TRBV5-1 and TRBJ1-2; the D gene is possibly TRBD1 (5 bases). The material was PBMCs, obtained from a glioma patient whose treatment included an IDH1 peptide vaccine. CDR3 DNA sequence: TGCGCCAGCAGCTTGAAAGGGACCGCAAGAGAGGGCTACACCTTC. Translated: CASSLKGTAREGYTF.